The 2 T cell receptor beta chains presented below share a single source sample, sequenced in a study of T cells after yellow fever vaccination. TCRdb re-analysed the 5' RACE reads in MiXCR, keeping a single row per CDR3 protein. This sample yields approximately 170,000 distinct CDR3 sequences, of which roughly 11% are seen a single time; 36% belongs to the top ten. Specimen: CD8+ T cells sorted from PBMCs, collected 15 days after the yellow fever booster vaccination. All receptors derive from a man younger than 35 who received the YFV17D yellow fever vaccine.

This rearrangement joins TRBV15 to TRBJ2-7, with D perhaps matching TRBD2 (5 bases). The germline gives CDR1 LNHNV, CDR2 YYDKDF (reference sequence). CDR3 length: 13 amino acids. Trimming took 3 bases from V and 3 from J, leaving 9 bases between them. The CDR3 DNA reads TGTGCCACCAGCAGCCGAGCGGACTACGAGCAGTACTTC. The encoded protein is CATSSRADYEQYF.

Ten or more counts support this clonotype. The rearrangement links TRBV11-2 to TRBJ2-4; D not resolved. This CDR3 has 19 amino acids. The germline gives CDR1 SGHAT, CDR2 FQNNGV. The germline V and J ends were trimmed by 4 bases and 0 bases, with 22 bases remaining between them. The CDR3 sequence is CASSSLTTTASLAKNIQYF. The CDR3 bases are TGTGCCAGCAGCTCGCTAACGACCACAGCAAGCTTAGCCAAAAACATTCAGTACTTC.